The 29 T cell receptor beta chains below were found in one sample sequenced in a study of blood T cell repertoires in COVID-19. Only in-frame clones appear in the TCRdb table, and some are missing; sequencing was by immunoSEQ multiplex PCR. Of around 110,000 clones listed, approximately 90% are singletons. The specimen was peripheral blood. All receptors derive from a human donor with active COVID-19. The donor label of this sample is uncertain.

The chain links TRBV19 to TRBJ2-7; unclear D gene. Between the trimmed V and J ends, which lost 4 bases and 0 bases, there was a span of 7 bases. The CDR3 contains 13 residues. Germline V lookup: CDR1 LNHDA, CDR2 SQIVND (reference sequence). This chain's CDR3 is CASSSAVSYEQYF. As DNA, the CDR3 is TGTGCCAGTAGTAGCGCCGTCTCCTACGAGCAGTACTTC.

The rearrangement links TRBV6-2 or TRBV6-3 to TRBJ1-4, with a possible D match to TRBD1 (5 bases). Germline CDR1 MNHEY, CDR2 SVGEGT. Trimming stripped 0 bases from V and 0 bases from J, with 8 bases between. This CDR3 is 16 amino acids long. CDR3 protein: CASSYSSTATNEKLFF. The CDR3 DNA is TGTGCCAGCAGTTACTCCTCGACAGCAACTAATGAAAAACTGTTTTTT.

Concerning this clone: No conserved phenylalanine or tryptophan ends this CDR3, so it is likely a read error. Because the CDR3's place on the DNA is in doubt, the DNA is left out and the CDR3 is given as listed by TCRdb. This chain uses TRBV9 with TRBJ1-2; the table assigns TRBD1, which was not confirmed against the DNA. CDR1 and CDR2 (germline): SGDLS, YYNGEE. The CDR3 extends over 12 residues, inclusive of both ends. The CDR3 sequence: CASSQKIGQGWV.

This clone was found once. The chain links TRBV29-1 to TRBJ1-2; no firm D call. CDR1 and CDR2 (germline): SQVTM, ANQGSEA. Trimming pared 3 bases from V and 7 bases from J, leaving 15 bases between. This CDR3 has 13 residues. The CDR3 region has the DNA TGCAGCGTTGACAGGTCCGAGAAGAGTGGCTACACCTTC. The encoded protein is CSVDRSEKSGYTF.

The CDR3 sequence is CASSWGETDGYEQYF. The CDR3 DNA is TGTGCCAGCAGTTGGGGGGAGACGGACGGCTACGAGCAGTACTTC. The V and J genes are TRBV6-5 and TRBJ2-7, with a tentative D call TRBD2 (6 bases). V lost 4 bases and J lost 3, with 16 bases in between. This CDR3 region has 15 residues. Per the germline V gene, CDR1 is MNHEY and CDR2 is SVGAGI.

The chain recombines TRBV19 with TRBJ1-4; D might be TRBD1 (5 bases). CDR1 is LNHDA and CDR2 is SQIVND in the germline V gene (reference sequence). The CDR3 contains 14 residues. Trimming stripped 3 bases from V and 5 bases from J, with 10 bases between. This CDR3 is CASSIGGTNEKLFF. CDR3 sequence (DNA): TGTGCCAGTAGTATCGGGGGTACGAATGAAAAACTGTTTTTT.

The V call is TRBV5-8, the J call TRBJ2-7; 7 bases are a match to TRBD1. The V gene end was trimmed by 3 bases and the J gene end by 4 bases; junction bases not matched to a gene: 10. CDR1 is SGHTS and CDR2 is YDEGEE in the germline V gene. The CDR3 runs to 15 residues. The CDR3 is CASSWEYRGKYEQYF. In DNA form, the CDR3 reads TGTGCCAGCAGCTGGGAATACAGGGGCAAGTACGAGCAGTACTTC.

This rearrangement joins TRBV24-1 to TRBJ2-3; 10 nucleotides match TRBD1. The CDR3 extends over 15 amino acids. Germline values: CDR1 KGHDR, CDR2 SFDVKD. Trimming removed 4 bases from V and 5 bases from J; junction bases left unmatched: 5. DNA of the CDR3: TGTGCCACCAGTGACCCTGGACAGGGGGGAGATACGCAGTATTTT. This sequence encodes CATSDPGQGGDTQYF.

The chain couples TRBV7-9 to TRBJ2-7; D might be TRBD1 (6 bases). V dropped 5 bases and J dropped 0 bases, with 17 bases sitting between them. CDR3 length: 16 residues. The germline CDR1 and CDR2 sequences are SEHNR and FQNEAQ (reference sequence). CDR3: CASSPRTGYSSYEQYF. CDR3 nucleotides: TGTGCCAGCAGCCCTAGAACAGGGTACAGCTCCTACGAGCAGTACTTC.

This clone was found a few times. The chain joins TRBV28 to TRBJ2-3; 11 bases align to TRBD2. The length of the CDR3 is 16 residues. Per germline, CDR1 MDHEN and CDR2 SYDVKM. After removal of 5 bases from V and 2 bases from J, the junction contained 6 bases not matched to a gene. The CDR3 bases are TGTGCCAGCAGTCCCCAGACTAGCGGGGTCACAGATACGCAGTATTTT. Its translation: CASSPQTSGVTDTQYF.

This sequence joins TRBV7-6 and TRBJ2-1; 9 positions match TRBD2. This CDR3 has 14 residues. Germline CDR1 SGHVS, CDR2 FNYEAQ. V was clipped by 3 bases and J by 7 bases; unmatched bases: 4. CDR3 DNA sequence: TGTGCCAGCAGCTTCGCGGGGGGGCCAAATGAGCAGTTCTTC. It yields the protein CASSFAGGPNEQFF.

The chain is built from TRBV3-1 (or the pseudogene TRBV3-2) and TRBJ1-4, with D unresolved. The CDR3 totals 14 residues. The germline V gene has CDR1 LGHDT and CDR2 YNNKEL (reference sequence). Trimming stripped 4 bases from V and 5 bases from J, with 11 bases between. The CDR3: CASSPGRSNEKLFF. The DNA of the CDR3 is TGTGCCAGCAGCCCGGGGAGAAGCAATGAAAAACTGTTTTTT.

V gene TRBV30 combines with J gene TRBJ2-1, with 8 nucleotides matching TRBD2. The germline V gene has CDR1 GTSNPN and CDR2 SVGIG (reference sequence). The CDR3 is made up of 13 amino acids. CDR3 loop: CVQRGSSYNEQFF. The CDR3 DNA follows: TGTGTACAGCGGGGGAGCTCCTACAATGAGCAGTTCTTC. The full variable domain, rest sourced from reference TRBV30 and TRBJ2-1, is SQTIHQWPATLVQPVGSPLSLECTVEGTSNPNLYWYRQAAGRGLQLLFYSVGIGQISSEVPQNLSASRPQDRQFILSSKKLLLSDSGFYLCVQRGSSYNEQFFGPGTRLTVL.

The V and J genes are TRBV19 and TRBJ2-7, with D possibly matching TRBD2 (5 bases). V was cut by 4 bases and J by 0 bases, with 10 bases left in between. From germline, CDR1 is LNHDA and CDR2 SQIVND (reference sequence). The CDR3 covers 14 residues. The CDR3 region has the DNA TGTGCCAGTAGTAGCGGGCCTAGCTCCTACGAGCAGTACTTC. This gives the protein CASSSGPSSYEQYF.

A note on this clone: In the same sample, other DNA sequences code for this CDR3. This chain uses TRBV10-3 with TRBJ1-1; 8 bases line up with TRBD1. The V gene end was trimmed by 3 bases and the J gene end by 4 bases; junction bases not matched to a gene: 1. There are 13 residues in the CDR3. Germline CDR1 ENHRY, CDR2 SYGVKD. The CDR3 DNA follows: TGTGCCATCAGTGAAACAGGGGGCACTGAAGCTTTCTTT. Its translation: CAISETGGTEAFF.

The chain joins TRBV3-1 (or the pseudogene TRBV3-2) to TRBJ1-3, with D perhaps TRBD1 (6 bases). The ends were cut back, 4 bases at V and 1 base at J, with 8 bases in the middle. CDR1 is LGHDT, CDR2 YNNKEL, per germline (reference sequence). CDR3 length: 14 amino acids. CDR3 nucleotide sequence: TGTGCCAGCAGCCCACAGGGTTCTGGAAACACCATATATTTT. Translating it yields CASSPQGSGNTIYF.

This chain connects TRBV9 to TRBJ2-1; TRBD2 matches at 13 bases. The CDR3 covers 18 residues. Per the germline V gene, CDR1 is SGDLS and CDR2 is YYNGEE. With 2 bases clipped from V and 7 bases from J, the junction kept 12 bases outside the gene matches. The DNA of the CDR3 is TGTGCCAGCAGCGTCAGTACTAGCGGGGGGGCCGGAAAGAATGAGCAGTTCTTC. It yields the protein CASSVSTSGGAGKNEQFF.

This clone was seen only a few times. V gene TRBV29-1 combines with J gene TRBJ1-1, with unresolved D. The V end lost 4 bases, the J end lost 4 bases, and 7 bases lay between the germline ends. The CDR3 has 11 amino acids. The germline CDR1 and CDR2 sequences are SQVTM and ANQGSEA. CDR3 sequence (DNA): TGCAGCGTTGTAGCGGGCACTGAAGCTTTCTTT. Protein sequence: CSVVAGTEAFF. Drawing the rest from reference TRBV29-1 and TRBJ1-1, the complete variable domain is SAVISQKPSRDICQRGTSLTIQCQVDSQVTMMFWYRQQPGQSLTLIATANQGSEATYESGFVIDKFPISRPNLTFSTLTVSNMSPEDSSIYLCSVVAGTEAFFGQGTRLTVV.

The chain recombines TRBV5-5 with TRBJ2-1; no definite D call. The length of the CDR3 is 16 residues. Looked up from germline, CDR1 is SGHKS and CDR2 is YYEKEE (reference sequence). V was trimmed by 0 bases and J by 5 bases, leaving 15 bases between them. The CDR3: CASSLGVPSVNNEQFF. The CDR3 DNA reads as TGTGCCAGCAGCTTGGGTGTCCCCTCCGTAAACAATGAGCAGTTCTTC.

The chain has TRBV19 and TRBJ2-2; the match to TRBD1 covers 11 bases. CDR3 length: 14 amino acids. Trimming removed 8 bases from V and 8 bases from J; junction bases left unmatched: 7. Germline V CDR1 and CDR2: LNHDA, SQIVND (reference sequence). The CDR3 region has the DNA TGTGCCAGTGAGCGGACAGGGGGCTTAGGGGAGCTGTTTTTT. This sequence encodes CASERTGGLGELFF.

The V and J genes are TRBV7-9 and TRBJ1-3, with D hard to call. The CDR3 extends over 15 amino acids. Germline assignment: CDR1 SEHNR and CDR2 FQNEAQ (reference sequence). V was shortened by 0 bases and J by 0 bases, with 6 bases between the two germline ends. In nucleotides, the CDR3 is TGTGCCAGCAGCTTAGCGATAGACTCTGGAAACACCATATATTTT. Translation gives CASSLAIDSGNTIYF.

As DNA, the CDR3 is TGTGCCAGCAGTTACAGTGATCAGGGATCCTACGAGCAGTACTTC. It specifies CASSYSDQGSYEQYF. The V and J genes are TRBV6-2 or TRBV6-3 and TRBJ2-7; D is perhaps TRBD1 (5 bases). Germline lookup yields CDR1 MNHEY and CDR2 SVGEGT. V was shortened by 2 bases and J by 1 base, with 12 bases between the two germline ends. The CDR3 sequence is 15 residues long.

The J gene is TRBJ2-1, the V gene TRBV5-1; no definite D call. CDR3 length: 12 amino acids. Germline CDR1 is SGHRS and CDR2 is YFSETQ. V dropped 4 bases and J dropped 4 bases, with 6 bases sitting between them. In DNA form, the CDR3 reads TGCGCCAGCAGCGCGGATTACAATGAGCAGTTCTTC. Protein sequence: CASSADYNEQFF.

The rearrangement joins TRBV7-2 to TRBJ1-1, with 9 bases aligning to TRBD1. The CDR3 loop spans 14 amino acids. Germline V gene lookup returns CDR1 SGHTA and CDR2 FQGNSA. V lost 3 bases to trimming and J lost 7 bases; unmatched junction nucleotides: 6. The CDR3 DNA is TGTGCCAGCAGCTTCGACAGGGGGATCGGTGAAGCTTTCTTT. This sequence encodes CASSFDRGIGEAFF.

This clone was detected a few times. CDR3 amino acids: CASSYRGGYYNEQFF. The CDR3 DNA sequence: TGTGCCAGCAGCTACAGGGGGGGGTACTACAATGAGCAGTTCTTC. This chain links TRBV7-2 with TRBJ2-1; D is possibly TRBD1 (8 bases). There are 15 residues in the CDR3. CDR1 is SGHTA and CDR2 is FQGNSA in the germline V gene. Trimming shortened V by 4 bases and J by 3 bases, and 13 bases separated the two germline ends.

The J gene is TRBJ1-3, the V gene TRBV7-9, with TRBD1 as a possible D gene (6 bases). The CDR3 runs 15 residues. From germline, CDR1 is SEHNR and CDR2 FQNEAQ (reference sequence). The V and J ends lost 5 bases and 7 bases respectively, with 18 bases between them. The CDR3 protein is CASSLRQAQSNTIYF. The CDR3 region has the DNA TGTGCCAGCAGCCTAAGACAGGCGCAATCTAACACCATATATTTT.

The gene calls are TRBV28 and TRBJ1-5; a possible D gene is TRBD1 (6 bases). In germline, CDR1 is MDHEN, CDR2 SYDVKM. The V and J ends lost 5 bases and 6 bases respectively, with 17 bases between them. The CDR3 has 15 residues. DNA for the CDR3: TGTGCCAGCAGTCCCGGGACATTCGAAAGTCAGCCCCAGCATTTT. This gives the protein CASSPGTFESQPQHF.

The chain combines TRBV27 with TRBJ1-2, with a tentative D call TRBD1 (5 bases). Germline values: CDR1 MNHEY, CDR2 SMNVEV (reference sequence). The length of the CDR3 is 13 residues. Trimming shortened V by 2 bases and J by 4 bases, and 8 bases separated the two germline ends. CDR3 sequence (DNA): TGTGCCAGCAGTTTAGGGGCATTCTATGGCTACACCTTC. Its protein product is CASSLGAFYGYTF.

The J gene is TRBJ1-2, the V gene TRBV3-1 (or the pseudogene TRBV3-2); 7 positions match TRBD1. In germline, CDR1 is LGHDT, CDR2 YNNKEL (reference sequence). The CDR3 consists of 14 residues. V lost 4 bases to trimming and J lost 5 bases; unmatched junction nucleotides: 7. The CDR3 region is CASSLRDRSYGYTF. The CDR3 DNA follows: TGTGCCAGCAGCCTTAGGGACAGAAGTTATGGCTACACCTTC.